The sequence of this TCR beta chain was determined in a study of blood T cell repertoires in COVID-19. Study-level background: Donors in the United States, Italy and Spain gave samples during acute or convalescent COVID-19. The analysed material was cDNA or gDNA that came from T cells, B-cell-depleted T cells, or PBMCs.

This CDR3 has 16 residues. Germline V gene lookup returns CDR1 SNHLY and CDR2 FYNNEI. The V gene lost 3 bases and the J gene lost 2 bases, with 17 bases spanning the gap. This clone turned up a few times. In the original workflow: Reference gene primer amplification in the assay estimated nucleated cell counts. Produced via immunoSEQ multiplex PCR; TCRdb's table is partial and in-frame only. V and J calls and clone size are given by that table; D and trimming were obtained from the DNA. The data show more than 50,000 clones, with approximately 80% seen just once and around two fifths held by the top ten.

The gene calls are TRBV2 and TRBJ2-7, with D uncertain. Sequencing input: peripheral blood. The clonotype comes from a man between 65 and 85 years old with active or convalescent COVID-19. CDR3: CASSEWVSQVTYEQYF. In DNA, the CDR3 is TGTGCCAGCAGTGAGTGGGTGTCGCAGGTAACCTACGAGCAGTACTTC.